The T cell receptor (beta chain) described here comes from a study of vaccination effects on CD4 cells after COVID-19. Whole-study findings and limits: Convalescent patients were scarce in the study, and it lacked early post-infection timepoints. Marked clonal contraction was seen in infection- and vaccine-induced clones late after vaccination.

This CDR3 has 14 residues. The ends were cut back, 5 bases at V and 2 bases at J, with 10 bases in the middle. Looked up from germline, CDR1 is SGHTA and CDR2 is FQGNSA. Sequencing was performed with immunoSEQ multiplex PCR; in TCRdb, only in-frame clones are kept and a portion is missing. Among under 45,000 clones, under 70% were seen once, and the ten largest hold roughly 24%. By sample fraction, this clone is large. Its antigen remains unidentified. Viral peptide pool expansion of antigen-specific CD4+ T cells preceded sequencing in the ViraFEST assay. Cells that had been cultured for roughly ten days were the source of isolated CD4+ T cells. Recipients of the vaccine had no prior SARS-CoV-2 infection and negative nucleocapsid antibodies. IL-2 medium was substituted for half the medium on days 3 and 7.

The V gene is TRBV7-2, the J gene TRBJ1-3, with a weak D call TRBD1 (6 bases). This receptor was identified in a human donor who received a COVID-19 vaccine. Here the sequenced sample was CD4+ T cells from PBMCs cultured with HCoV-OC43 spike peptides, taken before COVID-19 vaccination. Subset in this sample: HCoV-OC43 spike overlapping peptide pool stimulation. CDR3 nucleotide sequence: TGTGCCAGCAGCCCAGGGGTTCCTGGAAACACCATATATTTT. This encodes CASSPGVPGNTIYF.